Listed below are T cell receptor beta chains from one sample, sequenced in a study of T cells expressing NK-cell markers. TCRdb re-called the 5' RACE reads and gives one entry per CDR3 protein, without DNA. This sample's table has 300,000 to 500,000 distinct CDR3 sequences. Sequencing used blood T cells: a sorted CD56 or NKG2C T cell subset, CD4+ or CD8+ T cells, or bulk PBMC T cells (not recorded which). The receptors shown here come from a woman aged 45-59 years in good health. Both conserved end residues are part of each CDR3.

TRBJ2-7,TRBV15,CATWGGRGDYEQYF
TRBJ1-2,TRBV6-1,CASSEGDRGEVGYTF
TRBJ1-1,TRBV3-1,CASSQDSRSEAFF
TRBJ2-5,TRBV11-2,CASSPTSGGGQETQYF
TRBJ2-4,TRBV4-1,CASSQGLAGGPAKNIQYF
TRBJ2-7,TRBV28,CASTVLGSTYEQYF
TRBJ2-7,TRBV20-1,CSASYTGGKSGSSYEQYF
TRBJ2-7,TRBV24-1,CATSEGGAYEGSEQYF
TRBJ1-2,TRBV4-1,CASWDGSNYGYTF
TRBJ2-7,TRBV5-1,CASSLVSVYEQYF
TRBJ2-4,TRBV4-1,CASSQGLTNIQYF
TRBJ2-1,TRBV24-1,CATSKDVGGEQFF
TRBJ2-5,TRBV6-1,CASAPTGWETQYF
TRBJ2-2,TRBV15,CATRGVDGTTGELFF
TRBJ2-3,TRBV20-1,CSARVGGRVPDTQYF
TRBJ2-1,TRBV12-3/TRBV12-4,CASSSRRRVNEQFF